This TCR beta chain was identified in a study of T-cell reconstitution after alpha-beta-depleted transplantation in children. A library of TCRbeta sequences, prepared with unique molecular identifiers, was generated. Each CDR3 protein gets one entry after TCRdb re-called the PCR reads with MiXCR. The sample has a few hundred thousand distinct CDR3 sequences, 27% seen once. The CDR3 sequence is 14 residues long. V trimming: 5 bases; J trimming: 2 bases; junction bases outside the gene matches: 6. Germline-derived CDR1 and CDR2 are SEHNR and FQNEAQ (reference sequence). A few counts support this clonotype.

The gene calls are TRBV7-9 and TRBJ2-7, with 7 bases lining up with TRBD2. The origin of this receptor is a boy in the first two years of life with Wiskott-Aldrich syndrome, due to receive a stem cell transplant. The source was PBMCs, collected before TCRalphabeta/CD19-depleted stem cell transplant. The CDR3 nucleotides read TGTGCCAGCAGCCTGTGGGAGGGGACCTACGAGCAGTACTTC. Residues: CASSLWEGTYEQYF.